The 9 T cell receptor beta chains below come from one sample, sequenced in a study of blood T cell repertoires in COVID-19. The method was immunoSEQ multiplex PCR; TCRdb's version includes in-frame clones alone and lacks a portion of them. The data hold about 180,000 clones, with roughly 83% observed a single time. The specimen was peripheral blood. The receptors here all came from a human donor in a cohort sampled during active COVID-19.

The chain joins TRBV19 to TRBJ1-6; D might be TRBD1 (6 bases). V was cut by 1 base and J by 9 bases, with 13 bases left in between. Germline V lookup: CDR1 LNHDA, CDR2 SQIVND (reference sequence). The CDR3 contains 15 residues. The CDR3 DNA reads as TGTGCCAGTAGTATAGGACAGGTGGTGCGTTCACCCCTCCACTTT. Protein: CASSIGQVVRSPLHF.

For this clone: An end of the junction differs from the germline gene, which may be a read error. The chain joins TRBV10-2 to TRBJ1-4, with 10 nucleotides matching TRBD1. The germline gives CDR1 WSHSY, CDR2 SAAADI. The CDR3 loop spans 14 amino acids. The DNA for the CDR3 is TGCGCCCGCAGCGGACAGGGGGGGGGTGAAAAACTGTTTTTT. It encodes CARSGQGGGEKLFF.

The rearrangement joins TRBV7-2 to TRBJ2-3; D gene uncertain. This CDR3 contains 15 residues. Germline V CDR1 and CDR2: SGHTA, FQGNSA. The V gene lost 5 bases and the J gene lost 1 base, with 13 bases spanning the gap. The CDR3 DNA follows: TGTGCCAGCAGCCCCGTCGGTCCCCGCACAGATACGCAGTATTTT. This gives the protein CASSPVGPRTDTQYF.

The sample holds a few counts of this clone. Within the sample, other DNA sequences also encode this same CDR3. This sequence joins TRBV3-1 (or the pseudogene TRBV3-2) and TRBJ1-2; possible D gene TRBD1, 6 bases. CDR3 length: 16 residues. The germline gives CDR1 LGHDT, CDR2 YNNKEL (reference sequence). V was trimmed by 1 base and J by 4 bases, leaving 16 bases between them. CDR3 DNA sequence: TGTGCCAGCAGCCAAGTTGGAACCGGCAGGGGCTATGGCTACACCTTC. Residues: CASSQVGTGRGYGYTF.

This clone has only one observation. The CDR3 here is CAISSGQGAGNTEAFF. CDR3 nucleotides: TGTGCCATCAGCTCCGGACAGGGGGCTGGGAACACTGAAGCTTTCTTT. The V gene is TRBV10-3, the J gene TRBJ1-1, with TRBD1 identical over 11 bases. The length of the CDR3 is 16 residues. The V and J ends lost 6 bases and 1 base, in that order; junction bases with no gene match: 7. CDR1 is ENHRY, CDR2 SYGVKD, per germline.

This rearrangement joins TRBV7-2 to TRBJ1-1; maybe TRBD1 (5 bases). V was cut by 7 bases and J by 0 bases, with 12 bases left in between. Germline CDR1 reads SGHTA; CDR2 reads FQGNSA. The CDR3 extends over 14 amino acids. CDR3 sequence: CASTPRVMNTEAFF. CDR3 nucleotides: TGTGCCAGCACCCCCAGGGTTATGAACACTGAAGCTTTCTTT.

This sequence joins TRBV28 and TRBJ1-1, with D unclear. This CDR3 comprises 11 residues. Looked up from germline, CDR1 is MDHEN and CDR2 is SYDVKM. V was clipped by 10 bases and J by 5 bases, with 11 bases between them. The CDR3 loop is CATYPRTEAFF. CDR3 sequence (DNA): TGTGCCACCTACCCCCGGACTGAAGCTTTCTTT.

This sequence joins TRBV7-6 and TRBJ2-3, with 11 bases that match TRBD2. Germline CDR1 is SGHVS and CDR2 is FNYEAQ. V was pared by 8 bases and J by 7 bases, with 5 bases of the junction left unmatched. The CDR3 totals 13 residues. The CDR3 is CASLASGGHTQYF. The DNA for the CDR3 is TGTGCCAGCCTGGCTAGCGGGGGGCATACGCAGTATTTT.

The CDR3 sequence is CASSWTFSYEQYF. The CDR3, as DNA: TGTGCCAGCAGCTGGACATTTTCCTACGAGCAGTACTTC. The chain recombines TRBV2 with TRBJ2-7; D perhaps matches TRBD1 (5 bases). Trimming took 6 bases from V and 1 from J, leaving 10 bases between them. Germline V gene sequence: CDR1 SNHLY, CDR2 FYNNEI. This CDR3 contains 13 residues.